One T cell receptor (beta chain) is described in this entry. This specimen comes from a study of blood T cell repertoires in COVID-19. Overall study: The United States, Italy and Spain provided the acute and convalescent COVID-19 samples. In each case, the material was cDNA or gDNA derived from T cells, B-cell-depleted T cells, or PBMCs.

Germline loops: CDR1 SGHRS, CDR2 YFSETQ. The CDR3 contains 16 residues. V was cut by 0 bases and J by 0 bases, with 10 bases left in between. Original handling: For nucleated cells, counts were estimated from reference gene primer amplification. Sequencing used immunoSEQ multiplex PCR; TCRdb keeps in-frame clones, though not all of them. V, J and clone size reflect that table, while D and trimming were determined from the DNA. The sample includes 25,000 to 30,000 clones, 87% of them seen just once. The chain is built from TRBV5-1 and TRBJ2-4, with D possibly TRBD2 on 5 matching bases. The TCR sequence derives from a human donor in a cohort sampled during active COVID-19. Source material: peripheral blood. CDR3 in amino acids: CASSLDAGLAKNIQYF. The CDR3 DNA reads TGCGCCAGCAGCTTGGACGCGGGTCTAGCCAAAAACATTCAGTACTTC. The variable domain in full, completed from reference TRBV5-1 and TRBJ2-4, reads KAGVTQTPRYLIKTRGQQVTLSCSPISGHRSVSWYQQTPGQGLQFLFEYFSETQRNKGNFPGRFSGRQFSNSRSEMNVSTLELGDSALYLCASSLDAGLAKNIQYFGAGTRLSVL.